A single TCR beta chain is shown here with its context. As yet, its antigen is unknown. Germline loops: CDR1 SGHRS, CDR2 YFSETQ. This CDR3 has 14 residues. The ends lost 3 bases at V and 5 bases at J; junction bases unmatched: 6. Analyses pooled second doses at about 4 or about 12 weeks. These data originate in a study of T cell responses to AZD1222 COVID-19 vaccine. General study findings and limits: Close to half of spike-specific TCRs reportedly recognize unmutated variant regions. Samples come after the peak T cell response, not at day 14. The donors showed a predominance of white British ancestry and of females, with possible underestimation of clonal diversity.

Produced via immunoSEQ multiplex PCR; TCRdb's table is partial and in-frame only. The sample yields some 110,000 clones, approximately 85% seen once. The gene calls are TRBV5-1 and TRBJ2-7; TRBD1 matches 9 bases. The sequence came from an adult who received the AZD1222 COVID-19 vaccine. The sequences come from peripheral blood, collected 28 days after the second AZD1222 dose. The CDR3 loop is CASSSTGTGNEQYF. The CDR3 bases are TGCGCCAGCAGCTCCACCGGGACAGGGAACGAGCAGTACTTC.